Presented here are 9 T cell receptor beta chains from one specimen sequenced in a study of esophageal squamous cell carcinoma under preoperative chemotherapy. Each CDR3 protein is one row after TCRdb ran MiXCR on the PCR reads. The sample consists of 34,000 or so distinct CDR3 sequences, about half of them appearing once. Sample time point: after preoperative PTX-NDP chemotherapy. Sampling was carried out from a patient given preoperative chemotherapy. These receptors were taken from a human donor with esophageal squamous cell carcinoma. The donor label of this sample is uncertain.

This clonotype was found a few times. This chain joins TRBV12-3 or TRBV12-4 and TRBJ2-5; perhaps TRBD1 as D (7 bases). Matching the DNA end better, TRBJ2-7 makes the J call doubtful. The CDR3 runs to 16 residues. CDR3 DNA: TGTGCCAGCAGGCCGGGAAAGGCAGGGGGGTGGTTCGAGCAGTACTTC. Translated: CASRPGKAGGWFEQYF.

This clonotype was counted many times. With a much larger clone just one base away, this may be a read error. The chain employs TRBV6-1 and TRBJ2-5; 8 bases match TRBD2. The V and J ends lost 7 bases and 11 bases, in that order; junction bases with no gene match: 12. Germline values: CDR1 MNHNS, CDR2 SASEGT. The CDR3 covers 13 residues. The CDR3 region is CASTVGGGNEQYF. CDR3 nucleotide sequence: TGTGCCAGCACAGTCGGGGGGGGCAATGAGCAGTACTTC.

In regard to this clonotype: The CDR3 does not end in the conserved phenylalanine or tryptophan, so this is likely a read error. The chain links TRBV7-2 to TRBJ2-5; 8 positions match TRBD2. The CDR3 contains 16 residues. The germline V gene encodes CDR1 SGHTA and CDR2 FQGNSA. The ends lost 4 bases at V and 9 bases at J; junction bases unmatched: 16. In nucleotides, the CDR3 is TGTGCCAGCAGCTCTGGGCGGGGGGCCCCTCCGGCGTCCCAGTACTTG. Translated: CASSSGRGAPPASQYL.

This clonotype was counted at least ten times. The chain combines TRBV7-8 with TRBJ2-7; D is possibly TRBD1 or TRBD2 (5 bases each). The length of the CDR3 is 14 residues. Between the trimmed V and J ends, which lost 4 bases and 2 bases, there was a span of 12 bases. Germline values: CDR1 SGHVS, CDR2 FQNEAQ. The chain's CDR3 is CASSYGRGTYEQYF. CDR3 sequence (DNA): TGTGCCAGCAGCTATGGTCGGGGCACCTACGAGCAGTACTTC.

This clonotype was seen ten or more times. The rearrangement joins TRBV7-3 to TRBJ2-2; D might be TRBD2 (6 bases). From germline, CDR1 is SGHTA and CDR2 FQGTGA. This CDR3 has 13 amino acids. V was pared by 5 bases and J by 3 bases, with 7 bases between. The DNA for the CDR3 is TGTGCCAGCAGCCCGGGGGACACCGGGGAGCTGTTTTTT. This sequence encodes CASSPGDTGELFF.

A few counts support this clonotype. The rearrangement joins TRBV12-3 or TRBV12-4 to TRBJ2-1; D perhaps matches TRBD2 (5 bases). TRBJ2-7 matches the DNA end more closely, so the J call is doubtful. The CDR3 totals 14 residues. The CDR3 loop reads CASSLSGLYNEQYF. Written as DNA, the CDR3 is TGTGCCAGCAGTTTGAGTGGACTCTACAATGAGCAGTACTTC.

As concerns this clonotype: Sequence at one end of the junction differs from germline and may be a read error. V usage is TRBV7-3 and J usage is TRBJ2-4, with D possibly matching TRBD2 (6 bases). The CDR3 contains 17 residues. Germline V lookup: CDR1 SGHTA, CDR2 FQGTGA. CDR3 nucleotide sequence: TGTGCCAGGAGCCGCAAACCGGGGCGGGGAGCCAAAAACATGCAGTACTTC. This sequence encodes CARSRKPGRGAKNMQYF.

Remarks on this clonotype: At one boundary the junction diverges from the germline segment, which might be a read error. CDR3: CASSQRLAGGLSSNNEQFF. Here the CDR3 DNA reads TGTGCCAGCAGTCAAAGACTAGCGGGGGGCTTAAGCTCCAACAATGAGCAGTTCTTT. The chain carries TRBV6-1 and TRBJ2-1; TRBD2 matches 13 bases. Germline CDR1 and CDR2: MNHNS and SASEGT. This CDR3 has 19 residues.

This rearrangement joins TRBV11-3 to TRBJ2-3; 8 nucleotides match TRBD2. Per germline, CDR1 SGHNT and CDR2 YENEEA. V lost 4 bases to trimming and J lost 3 bases; unmatched junction nucleotides: 3. This CDR3 spans 14 amino acids. DNA for the CDR3: TGTGCCAGCAGCTCCCGGGGGGGAACAGATACGCAGTATTTT. It yields the protein CASSSRGGTDTQYF.